The 25 T cell receptor beta chains presented below share a single source sample, sequenced in a study of naive and memory T cell subsets. Two oligonucleotides, mixed equimolar, formed the beta constant-region primer covering TRBC1 and TRBC2. Nested alpha and beta constant-region primers with the SP2 primer drove four PCR rounds on ligated cDNA. TCRdb passed the UMI-ligation and nested PCR reads through MiXCR, listing each CDR3 protein once. The sample includes 120,000 or so distinct CDR3 sequences, over 30% seen only once; the top ten take approximately 0.9%. What was sequenced was central memory CD4+ T cells from blood. The receptors originated from a human donor in good health.

Only a few counts were recorded for this clonotype. V is TRBV3-1 and J is TRBJ2-1; D ambiguous. Germline CDR1 is LGHDT and CDR2 is YNNKEL (reference sequence). Trimming removed 3 bases at V and 8 bases at J, with 8 bases between. There are 12 residues in the CDR3. The CDR3 region is CASSHPVDEQFF. DNA of the CDR3: TGTGCCAGCAGCCATCCAGTGGATGAGCAGTTCTTC.

This chain connects TRBV9 to TRBJ2-3; 9 bases match TRBD1. V lost 0 bases to trimming and J lost 4 bases; unmatched junction nucleotides: 6. This CDR3 comprises 16 residues. CDR1 and CDR2 from the germline V gene are SGDLS and YYNGEE. CDR3: CASSVVGQGFSDTQYF. The CDR3 bases are TGTGCCAGCAGCGTAGTTGGACAGGGGTTTTCAGATACGCAGTATTTT.

CDR3 bases: TGTGCCAGCAGCTTAGGGACTAGCGGGAGAGCAGGCTCCTACAATGAGCAGTTCTTC. Translation gives CASSLGTSGRAGSYNEQFF. This chain links TRBV7-9 with TRBJ2-1; 13 nucleotides align to TRBD2. Germline V gene data show CDR1 as SEHNR and CDR2 as FQNEAQ (reference sequence). The V gene end was trimmed by 1 base and the J gene end by 0 bases; junction bases not matched to a gene: 6. The CDR3 is 19 residues long.

This clonotype was observed once. The V and J genes are TRBV30 and TRBJ1-5; 10 nucleotides line up with TRBD1. The J segment lost 6 bases and the V segment lost 4 bases, leaving 9 bases of the junction unmatched. Germline values: CDR1 GTSNPN, CDR2 SVGIG (reference sequence). This CDR3 has 15 residues. CDR3 nucleotide sequence: TGTGCCTGGACCGACAGGGGGCGCCCCCCTCAGCCCCAGCATTTT. Translated, it gives CAWTDRGRPPQPQHF.

This chain joins TRBV5-1 and TRBJ1-5; D remains ambiguous. V gave up 4 bases and J gave up 6 bases, with 11 bases separating them. The V gene's germline CDR1 is SGHRS and CDR2 YFSETQ. This CDR3 has 13 residues. The CDR3, as DNA: TGCGCCAGCAGCCCTGGGGTGAGTCAGCCCCAGCATTTT. Translated, it gives CASSPGVSQPQHF.

This clonotype was detected only a few times. Mismatch with germline at one junction end may stem from a read error. The J gene is TRBJ2-7, the V gene TRBV7-7, with TRBD1 matching over 7 bases. The CDR3 sequence is 15 residues long. The germline V gene encodes CDR1 SSHAT and CDR2 FNYEAQ (reference sequence). The CDR3 loop reads CASSPRQGANYEQYF. The DNA for the CDR3 is TGTGCTAGCAGCCCGAGACAGGGCGCAAACTACGAGCAGTACTTC.

The chain recombines TRBV7-9 with TRBJ1-6; tentative D call: TRBD1 (6 bases). V was trimmed by 5 bases and J by 7 bases, leaving 12 bases between them. CDR1 is SEHNR and CDR2 is FQNEAQ in the germline V gene (reference sequence). This CDR3 has 14 amino acids. In nucleotides, the CDR3 is TGTGCCAGCAGCCAAACAGGGACCAATTCACCCCTCCACTTT. It is translated as CASSQTGTNSPLHF.

The chain has TRBV27 and TRBJ1-4, with D uncertain. The CDR3 length is 19 residues. V was cut by 2 bases and J by 8 bases, with 27 bases left in between. CDR1 MNHEY and CDR2 SMNVEV come from the germline V gene (reference sequence). Written as DNA, the CDR3 is TGTGCCAGCAGTTTAAAGGTGAAAACAACCCGGAACCGGGGAGAAAAACTGTTTTTT. Amino acids: CASSLKVKTTRNRGEKLFF.

In its sample, this clonotype was seen a few times. This chain connects TRBV20-1 to TRBJ2-1, with 7 nucleotides matching TRBD2. Per germline, CDR1 DFQATT and CDR2 SNEGSKA (reference sequence). Unmatched junction bases numbered 10, after V lost 3 bases and J lost 8 bases. CDR3 length equals 14 residues. The CDR3: CSASGLAERDEQFF. CDR3 nucleotides: TGCAGTGCTAGTGGTCTAGCGGAGAGGGATGAGCAGTTCTTC.

This clonotype was seen a handful of times. CDR3 coding DNA: TGTGCCAGCCGCCAGAGCGGTGGAGATACGCAGTATTTT. It yields the protein CASRQSGGDTQYF. This rearrangement joins TRBV7-8 to TRBJ2-3, with a weak D call TRBD2 (5 bases). The CDR3 is 13 amino acids. CDR1 is SGHVS and CDR2 is FQNEAQ in the germline V gene. Trimming removed 8 bases at V and 5 bases at J, with 14 bases between.

This clonotype occurred a few times. The genes are TRBV29-1 and TRBJ2-1; 11 bases match TRBD2. The CDR3 contains 17 residues. Germline V gene lookup returns CDR1 SQVTM and CDR2 ANQGSEA. The ends lost 6 bases at V and 3 bases at J; junction bases unmatched: 13. The DNA of the CDR3 is TGCAGCGTCAAGGGGAGAACCGGGACTAGCGGCTACAATGAGCAGTTCTTC. Protein: CSVKGRTGTSGYNEQFF.

This clonotype was counted between two and nine times. V usage is TRBV15 and J usage is TRBJ2-1; a possible D gene is TRBD2 (6 bases). Germline V lookup: CDR1 LNHNV, CDR2 YYDKDF (reference sequence). The CDR3 length is 15 residues. Deletions cut 1 base from V and 10 bases from J, with 17 bases between. The CDR3 DNA reads as TGTGCCACCAGCAGAGGGGAAAGTCGGGGGAAGGAGCAGTTCTTC. Its protein is CATSRGESRGKEQFF.

The rearrangement joins TRBV12-3 or TRBV12-4 to TRBJ1-5; D is ambiguous. Between the trimmed V and J ends, which lost 6 bases and 2 bases, there was a span of 14 bases. The CDR3 has 15 amino acids. CDR3 protein: CASSLSLEGNQPQHF. The CDR3 nucleotides read TGTGCCAGCAGCCTCAGTTTGGAAGGCAATCAGCCCCAGCATTTT.

This clonotype was seen ten or more times. J is TRBJ1-1 and V is TRBV14, with 7 positions matching TRBD1. V dropped 0 bases and J dropped 0; count of bases not matched to a gene: 4. Germline V CDR1 and CDR2: SGHDN, FVKESK. CDR3 length: 16 residues. The CDR3 loop reads CASSQDIGTVNTEAFF. CDR3 DNA sequence: TGTGCCAGCAGCCAAGATATCGGGACAGTGAACACTGAAGCTTTCTTT.

This clonotype appeared a few times. V usage is TRBV6-2 or TRBV6-3 and J usage is TRBJ2-5; D may match TRBD1 or TRBD2 (5 bases each). The germline CDR1 and CDR2 sequences are MNHEY and SVGEGT. The CDR3 has 14 residues. V lost 5 bases to trimming and J lost 5 bases, with 15 bases between them. CDR3 sequence (DNA): TGTGCCAGCAGTGGGACCAACGACGGTGAGACCCAGTACTTC. This sequence encodes CASSGTNDGETQYF.

The chain joins TRBV20-1 to TRBJ1-2; D unclear. The CDR3 sequence is 12 residues long. Trimming took off 0 bases at V and 5 bases at J, with 7 bases between the two ends. The germline V gene has CDR1 DFQATT and CDR2 SNEGSKA (reference sequence). This chain's CDR3 is CSARDLSYGYTF. The CDR3 nucleotides read TGCAGTGCTAGAGATTTGTCGTATGGCTACACCTTC.

The chain is built from TRBV7-8 and TRBJ2-6, with 9 positions matching TRBD1. The germline gives CDR1 SGHVS, CDR2 FQNEAQ. CDR3 size: 15 residues. V shed 5 bases and J 4 bases; nucleotides not matched to a gene: 3. CDR3 loop: CASSAGQGGANVLTF. CDR3 in DNA: TGTGCCAGCAGCGCCGGACAGGGGGGGGCCAACGTCCTGACTTTC.

This chain links TRBV19 with TRBJ1-5, with a tentative D call TRBD1 (5 bases). This CDR3 is 14 amino acids long. V was shortened by 7 bases and J by 5 bases, with 15 bases between the two germline ends. Looked up from germline, CDR1 is LNHDA and CDR2 is SQIVND (reference sequence). DNA for the CDR3: TGTGCCAGTAATCCGGGGGTAGTGGATCAGCCCCAGCATTTT. Translation gives CASNPGVVDQPQHF.

The count of this clonotype is one. This chain joins TRBV7-2 and TRBJ1-5; D not certain. The CDR3 runs 14 residues. V lost 5 bases to trimming and J lost 2 bases, with 10 bases between them. CDR1 is SGHTA and CDR2 is FQGNSA in the germline V gene. CDR3 loop: CASSLQGRNQPQHF. The CDR3 bases are TGTGCCAGCAGCCTACAAGGGCGCAATCAGCCCCAGCATTTT.

This chain uses TRBV7-6 with TRBJ2-1, with 13 bases identical to TRBD2. Germline V gene lookup returns CDR1 SGHVS and CDR2 FNYEAQ. Trimming removed 4 bases from V and 6 bases from J; junction bases left unmatched: 9. The CDR3 sequence is 17 residues long. CDR3 in DNA: TGTGCCAGCAGCTCTACGACTAGCGGGAGGTCGCCCAATGAGCAGTTCTTC. This gives the protein CASSSTTSGRSPNEQFF.

This clonotype appeared a few times. The V gene is TRBV6-5, the J gene TRBJ2-7, with D possibly matching TRBD2 (5 bases). Trimming shortened V by 0 bases and J by 7 bases, and 19 bases separated the two germline ends. Germline CDR1 is MNHEY and CDR2 is SVGAGI. This CDR3 is built from 16 residues. The CDR3 DNA sequence: TGTGCCAGCAGTTACTCGTCCTCTAGCATATCTGGGGAGCAGTACTTC. It translates to CASSYSSSSISGEQYF.

The V gene is TRBV30, the J gene TRBJ1-1, with 9 bases identical to TRBD1. V lost 8 bases and J lost 1; bases outside the gene matches: 8. The germline V gene encodes CDR1 GTSNPN and CDR2 SVGIG (reference sequence). This CDR3 has 14 amino acids. CDR3 sequence: CASYRGRWNTEAFF. The CDR3 DNA is TGTGCCAGTTACAGGGGGCGATGGAACACTGAAGCTTTCTTT.

This clonotype has a handful of counts. The chain links TRBV18 to TRBJ2-1, with D perhaps TRBD1 or TRBD2 (6 bases each). The V end was cut by 3 bases, the J end by 7 bases, with 10 bases between. Per germline, CDR1 KGHSH and CDR2 LQKENI. The CDR3 has 13 residues. The CDR3 sequence: CASSPIGGNEQFF. CDR3 in DNA: TGTGCCAGCTCACCTATAGGGGGGAATGAGCAGTTCTTC.

This chain uses TRBV20-1 with TRBJ1-5, with TRBD1 identical over 7 bases. The V gene's germline CDR1 is DFQATT and CDR2 SNEGSKA (reference sequence). The CDR3 runs to 15 residues. V was pared by 1 base and J by 7 bases, with 10 bases of the junction left unmatched. CDR3 protein: CSARADRVGGQPQHF. CDR3 in DNA: TGCAGTGCTAGAGCTGACAGGGTCGGAGGACAGCCCCAGCATTTT.

This clonotype was seen more than once but under ten times. The chain joins TRBV5-5 to TRBJ2-5; D unresolved. There are 13 residues in the CDR3. In germline, CDR1 is SGHKS, CDR2 YYEKEE (reference sequence). V lost 0 bases and J 0 bases, leaving 3 bases between the germline ends. The CDR3: CASSLDYQETQYF. The DNA for the CDR3 is TGTGCCAGCAGCTTGGACTACCAAGAGACCCAGTACTTC.